This is a list of T cell receptor beta chains from one sample in a study of T cell responses to AZD1222 COVID-19 vaccine. Data came from immunoSEQ multiplex PCR; TCRdb stores just in-frame clones and leaves some out. The table shows approximately 140,000 clones, with roughly 91% occurring only once. Source: peripheral blood, taken on day 0 of AZD1222 vaccination. Source of these receptors: an adult in good health. CDR3s include the opening cysteine and the closing phenylalanine or tryptophan. Each record gives: J gene, V gene, CDR3 protein.

TRBJ1-3 | TRBV7-9 | CASSLPGSPGNTIYF
TRBJ1-6 | TRBV2 | CASSEGTGRNSPLHF
TRBJ2-5 | TRBV6-6 | CASNSRSYQETQYF
TRBJ2-7 | TRBV6-5 | CASSYSPGFYEQYF
TRBJ2-3 | TRBV19 | CASSVLAGGHDTQYF
TRBJ1-5 | TRBV7-9 | CASSSGPSSNQPQHF
TRBJ2-7 | TRBV27 | CASSPEGAGTYEQYF
TRBJ2-7 | TRBV9 | CASSPSAGGTYEQYF
TRBJ2-1 | TRBV7-2 | CASSRGASGKNEQFF
TRBJ2-2 | TRBV28 | CASSFWQENTGELFF
TRBJ2-2 | TRBV5-4 | CASSPGQGAYTGELFF
TRBJ1-2 | TRBV3-1/TRBV3-2 | CASSRTVTDGYTF
TRBJ1-1 | TRBV10-3 | CAISGTGRGTEAFF
TRBJ2-5 | TRBV9 | CASSVGSGTQETQYF
TRBJ2-1 | TRBV11-3 | CASSLGGTSGKVGEQFF
TRBJ1-5 | TRBV2 | CASNSGTGSQPQHF
TRBJ2-1 | TRBV7-7 | CASSPKTGYEQFF
TRBJ2-6 | TRBV19 | CASSIGTHRGSGANVLTF
TRBJ2-7 | TRBV5-1 | CASSLDGYEQYF
TRBJ1-6 | TRBV5-1 | CASSPKWDGNSPLHF
TRBJ2-7 | TRBV29-1 | CSVRQGSYEQYF
TRBJ1-3 | TRBV9 | CASSVESGNTIYF
TRBJ2-7 | TRBV9 | CASSVEAGSYEQYF
TRBJ1-5 | TRBV21-1 | CASSKGRPGGNNQPQHF
TRBJ1-2 | TRBV5-8 | CASSPAGTGAGYGYTF
TRBJ2-5 | TRBV7-9 | CASSSARREMETQYF
TRBJ2-3 | TRBV6-5 | CASSSRTGGTDTQYF
TRBJ1-2 | TRBV5-6 | CASSFFGDSPAYGYTF
TRBJ1-1 | TRBV10-1 | CASSDQGLPNTEAFF
TRBJ1-4 | TRBV7-6 | CASSRTGTRNEKLFF
TRBJ2-7 | TRBV6-1 | CASSDTAYEQYF
TRBJ2-1 | TRBV6-5 | CASSSGGIKDEQFF
TRBJ1-1 | TRBV10-2 | CASSELGMNTEAFF
TRBJ1-4 | TRBV2 | CASSINTEKLFF
TRBJ2-1 | TRBV10-1 | CASSLAGVHEQFF